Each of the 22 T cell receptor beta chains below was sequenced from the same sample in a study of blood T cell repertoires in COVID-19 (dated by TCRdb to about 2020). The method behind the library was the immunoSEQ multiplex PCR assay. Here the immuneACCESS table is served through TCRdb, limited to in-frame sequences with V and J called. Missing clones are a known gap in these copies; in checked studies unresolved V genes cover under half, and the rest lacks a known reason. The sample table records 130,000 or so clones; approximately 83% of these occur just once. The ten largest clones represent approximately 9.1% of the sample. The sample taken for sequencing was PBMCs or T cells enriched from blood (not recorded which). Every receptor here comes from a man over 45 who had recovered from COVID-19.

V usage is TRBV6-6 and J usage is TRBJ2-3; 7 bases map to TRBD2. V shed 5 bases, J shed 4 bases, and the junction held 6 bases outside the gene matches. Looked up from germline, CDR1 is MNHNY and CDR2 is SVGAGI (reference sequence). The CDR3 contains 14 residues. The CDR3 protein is CASSGGVGADTQYF. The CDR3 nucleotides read TGTGCCAGCAGTGGGGGGGTGGGGGCAGATACGCAGTATTTT.

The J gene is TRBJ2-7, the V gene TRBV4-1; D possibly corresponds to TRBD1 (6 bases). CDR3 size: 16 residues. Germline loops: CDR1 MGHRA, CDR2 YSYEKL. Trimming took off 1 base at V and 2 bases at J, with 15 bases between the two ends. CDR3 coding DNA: TGCGCCAGCAGCCAAGGGCCCTTGGACAGACCCTACGAGCAGTACTTC. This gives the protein CASSQGPLDRPYEQYF.

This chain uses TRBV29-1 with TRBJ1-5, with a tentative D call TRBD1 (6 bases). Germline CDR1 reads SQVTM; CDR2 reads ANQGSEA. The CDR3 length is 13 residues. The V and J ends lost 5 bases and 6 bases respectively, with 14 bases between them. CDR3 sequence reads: CSVLQGMGQPQHF. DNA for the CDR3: TGCAGCGTTCTCCAGGGGATGGGTCAGCCCCAGCATTTT.

CDR3 coding DNA: TGTGCCAGCAGCCCCCACACAGGGGACAATCAGCCCCAGCATTTT. Its translation: CASSPHTGDNQPQHF. The gene calls are TRBV7-2 and TRBJ1-5; 7 nucleotides align to TRBD1. V was clipped by 5 bases and J by 3 bases; unmatched bases: 7. This CDR3 spans 15 amino acids. CDR1 SGHTA and CDR2 FQGNSA come from the germline V gene.

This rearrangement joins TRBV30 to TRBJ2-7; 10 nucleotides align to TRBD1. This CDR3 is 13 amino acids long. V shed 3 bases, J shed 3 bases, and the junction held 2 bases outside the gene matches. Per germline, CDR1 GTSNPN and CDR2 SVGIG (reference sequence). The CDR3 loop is CAWRDRGHYEQYF. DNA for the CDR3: TGTGCCTGGAGAGACAGGGGGCACTACGAGCAGTACTTC.

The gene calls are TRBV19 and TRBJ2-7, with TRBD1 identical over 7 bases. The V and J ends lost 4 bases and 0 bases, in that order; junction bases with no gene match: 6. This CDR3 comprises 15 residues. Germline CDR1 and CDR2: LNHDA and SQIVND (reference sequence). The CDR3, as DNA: TGTGCCAGTAGTACGAGACAGGGAAACTCCTACGAGCAGTACTTC. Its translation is CASSTRQGNSYEQYF. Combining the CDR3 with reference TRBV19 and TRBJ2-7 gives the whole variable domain DGGITQSPKYLFRKEGQNVTLSCEQNLNHDAMYWYRQDPGQGLRLIYYSQIVNDFQKGDIAEGYSVSREKKESFPLTVTSAQKNPTAFYLCASSTRQGNSYEQYFGPGTRLTVT.

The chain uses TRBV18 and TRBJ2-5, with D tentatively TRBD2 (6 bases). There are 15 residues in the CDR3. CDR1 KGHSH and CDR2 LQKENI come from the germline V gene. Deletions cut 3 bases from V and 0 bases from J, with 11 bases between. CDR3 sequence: CASSPAGNNQETQYF. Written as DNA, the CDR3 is TGTGCCAGCTCACCGGCGGGGAACAACCAAGAGACCCAGTACTTC. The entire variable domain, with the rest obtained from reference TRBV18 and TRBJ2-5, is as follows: NAGVMQNPRHLVRRRGQEARLRCSPMKGHSHVYWYRQLPEEGLKFMVYLQKENIIDESGMPKERFSAEFPKEGPSILRIQQVVRGDSAAYFCASSPAGNNQETQYFGPGTRLLVL.

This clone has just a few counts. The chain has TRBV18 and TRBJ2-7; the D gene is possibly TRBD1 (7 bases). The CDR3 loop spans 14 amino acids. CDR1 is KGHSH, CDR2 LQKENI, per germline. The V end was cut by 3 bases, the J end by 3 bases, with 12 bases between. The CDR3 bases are TGTGCCAGCTCACCGTCGCAGGGGGGCTACGAGCAGTACTTC. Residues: CASSPSQGGYEQYF. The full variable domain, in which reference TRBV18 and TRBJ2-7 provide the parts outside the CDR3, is NAGVMQNPRHLVRRRGQEARLRCSPMKGHSHVYWYRQLPEEGLKFMVYLQKENIIDESGMPKERFSAEFPKEGPSILRIQQVVRGDSAAYFCASSPSQGGYEQYFGPGTRLTVT.

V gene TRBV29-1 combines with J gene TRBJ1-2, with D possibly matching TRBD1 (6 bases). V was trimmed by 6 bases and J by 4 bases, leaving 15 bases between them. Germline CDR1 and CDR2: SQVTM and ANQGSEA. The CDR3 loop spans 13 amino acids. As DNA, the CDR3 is TGCAGCGTCCGGGGACAACCGCCCTATGGCTACACCTTC. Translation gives CSVRGQPPYGYTF. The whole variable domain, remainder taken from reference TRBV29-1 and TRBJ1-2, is SAVISQKPSRDICQRGTSLTIQCQVDSQVTMMFWYRQQPGQSLTLIATANQGSEATYESGFVIDKFPISRPNLTFSTLTVSNMSPEDSSIYLCSVRGQPPYGYTFGSGTRLTVV.

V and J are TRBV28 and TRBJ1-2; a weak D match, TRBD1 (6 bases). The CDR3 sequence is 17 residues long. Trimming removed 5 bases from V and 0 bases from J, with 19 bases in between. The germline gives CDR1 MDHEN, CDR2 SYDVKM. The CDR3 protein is CASSPPMGTLANYGYTF. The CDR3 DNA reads TGTGCCAGCAGTCCTCCTATGGGGACACTTGCTAACTATGGCTACACCTTC.

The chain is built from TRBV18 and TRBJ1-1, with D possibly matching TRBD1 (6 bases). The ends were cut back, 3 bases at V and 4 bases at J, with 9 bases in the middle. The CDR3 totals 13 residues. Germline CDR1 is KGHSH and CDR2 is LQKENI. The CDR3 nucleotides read TGTGCCAGCTCACCTACAGGGCGCACTGAAGCTTTCTTT. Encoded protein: CASSPTGRTEAFF. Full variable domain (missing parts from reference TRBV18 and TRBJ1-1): NAGVMQNPRHLVRRRGQEARLRCSPMKGHSHVYWYRQLPEEGLKFMVYLQKENIIDESGMPKERFSAEFPKEGPSILRIQQVVRGDSAAYFCASSPTGRTEAFFGQGTRLTVV.

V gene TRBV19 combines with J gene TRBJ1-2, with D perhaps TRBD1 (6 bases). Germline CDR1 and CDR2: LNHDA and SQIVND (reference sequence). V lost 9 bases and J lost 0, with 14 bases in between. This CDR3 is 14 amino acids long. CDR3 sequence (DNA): TGTGCCAGCCGCAAAGGGGGAGCTAACTATGGCTACACCTTC. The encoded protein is CASRKGGANYGYTF.

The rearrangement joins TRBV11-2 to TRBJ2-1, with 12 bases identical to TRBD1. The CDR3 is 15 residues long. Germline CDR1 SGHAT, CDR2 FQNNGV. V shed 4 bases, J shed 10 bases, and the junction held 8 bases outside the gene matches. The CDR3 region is CASSSPGQGAHEQFF. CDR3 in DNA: TGTGCCAGCAGCTCGCCGGGACAGGGGGCCCACGAGCAGTTCTTC.

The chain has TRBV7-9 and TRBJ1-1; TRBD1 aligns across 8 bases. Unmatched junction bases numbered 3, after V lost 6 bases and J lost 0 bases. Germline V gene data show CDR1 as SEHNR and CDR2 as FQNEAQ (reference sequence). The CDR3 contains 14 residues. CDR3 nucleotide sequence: TGTGCCAGCAGTTGGACAGGGTTGAACACTGAAGCTTTCTTT. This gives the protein CASSWTGLNTEAFF.

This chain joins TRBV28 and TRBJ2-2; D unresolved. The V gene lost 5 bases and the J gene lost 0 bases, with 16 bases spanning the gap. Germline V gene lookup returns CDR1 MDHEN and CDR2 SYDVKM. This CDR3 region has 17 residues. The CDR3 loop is CASSILLITPNTGELFF. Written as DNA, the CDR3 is TGTGCCAGCAGTATCCTACTAATTACTCCGAACACCGGGGAGCTGTTTTTT.

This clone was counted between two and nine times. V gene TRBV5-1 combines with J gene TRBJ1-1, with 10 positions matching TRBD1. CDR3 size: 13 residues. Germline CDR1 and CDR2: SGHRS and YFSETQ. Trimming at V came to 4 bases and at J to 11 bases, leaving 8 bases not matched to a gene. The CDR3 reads CASSQDGTGAAFF. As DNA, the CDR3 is TGCGCCAGCAGCCAAGACGGGACAGGGGCCGCTTTCTTT.

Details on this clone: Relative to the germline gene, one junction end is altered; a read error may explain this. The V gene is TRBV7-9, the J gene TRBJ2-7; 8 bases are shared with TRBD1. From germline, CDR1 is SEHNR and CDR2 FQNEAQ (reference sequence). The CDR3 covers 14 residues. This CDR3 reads CASNLGQGFDEQYF. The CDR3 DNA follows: TGTGCCAGCAACTTAGGACAGGGATTTGACGAGCAGTACTTC.

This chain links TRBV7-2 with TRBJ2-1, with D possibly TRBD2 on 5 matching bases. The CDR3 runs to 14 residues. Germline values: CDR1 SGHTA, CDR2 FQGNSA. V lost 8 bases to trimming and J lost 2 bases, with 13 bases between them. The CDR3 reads CASAFGETYNEQFF. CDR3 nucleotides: TGTGCCAGCGCCTTCGGGGAGACCTACAATGAGCAGTTCTTC.

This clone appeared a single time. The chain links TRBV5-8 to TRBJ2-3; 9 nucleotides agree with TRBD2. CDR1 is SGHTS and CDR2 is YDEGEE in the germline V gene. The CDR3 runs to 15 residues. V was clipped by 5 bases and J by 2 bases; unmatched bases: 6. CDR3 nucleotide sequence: TGTGCCAGCAGGCTACCGGGACTAGCCACAGATACGCAGTATTTT. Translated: CASRLPGLATDTQYF. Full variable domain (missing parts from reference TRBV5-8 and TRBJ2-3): EAGVTQSPTHLIKTRGQQATLRCSPISGHTSVYWYQQALGLGLQFLLWYDEGEERNRGNFPPRFSGRQFPNYSSELNVNALELEDSALYLCASRLPGLATDTQYFGPGTRLTVL.

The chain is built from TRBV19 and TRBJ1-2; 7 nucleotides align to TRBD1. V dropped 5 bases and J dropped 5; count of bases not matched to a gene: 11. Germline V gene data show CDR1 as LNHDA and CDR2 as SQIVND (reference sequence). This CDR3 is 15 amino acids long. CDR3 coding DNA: TGTGCCAGTAGTCCAAGACAGGGAAATTCGTATGGCTACACCTTC. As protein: CASSPRQGNSYGYTF.

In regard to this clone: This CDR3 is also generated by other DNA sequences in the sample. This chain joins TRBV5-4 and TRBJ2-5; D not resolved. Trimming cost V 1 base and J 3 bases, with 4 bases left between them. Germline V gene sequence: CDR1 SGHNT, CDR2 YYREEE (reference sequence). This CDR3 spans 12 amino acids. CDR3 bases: TGTGCCAGCAGCTTGCCTAAAGAGACCCAGTACTTC. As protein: CASSLPKETQYF.

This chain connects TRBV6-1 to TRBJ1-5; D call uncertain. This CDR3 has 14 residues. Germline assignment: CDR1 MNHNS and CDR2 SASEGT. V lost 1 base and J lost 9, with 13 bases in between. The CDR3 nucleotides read TGTGCCAGCAGTGAAGGACTCCAAGGGAGGCCCCAGCATTTT. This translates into CASSEGLQGRPQHF.